The source of this TCR beta chain is a study of blood T cell repertoires in COVID-19. Study-level background: Researchers got acute and convalescent COVID-19 samples from the United States, Italy and Spain. T cells, B-cell-depleted T cells, or PBMCs supplied cDNA or gDNA.

For recovered donors of Cohort 3, there were two negative PCRs, clearance, or symptom resolution. The germline V and J ends were trimmed by 0 bases and 4 bases, with 7 bases remaining between them. Germline CDR1 is SGHKS and CDR2 is YYEKEE (reference sequence). The CDR3 is made up of 13 amino acids. Authors' analysis steps: Using reference gene primer amplification, nucleated cell counts were estimated. The data were produced by immunoSEQ multiplex PCR, yet TCRdb's version contains in-frame clones alone and is incomplete. V and J calls and clone size come straight from that table; D and trimming were deduced from the DNA. This table has more than 300,000 clones, approximately 90% appearing once.

Input material: PBMCs or T cells enriched from blood (not recorded which). This receptor was identified in a woman under 30 who had recovered from COVID-19. J is TRBJ1-1 and V is TRBV5-5; D is unclear. The CDR3 DNA follows: TGTGCCAGCAGCTTGGAGGGAGGCACTGAAGCTTTCTTT. Translated: CASSLEGGTEAFF.